This T cell receptor (beta chain) was identified in a study of CXCR3-negative and CXCR3-positive naive CD8 T cells. General study findings and limits: CXCR3-positive naive cells carried more hydrophobic TRB CDR3s than CXCR3-negative naive cells did. Diversity proved comparably high across both naive subsets and much lower in memory CD8+ cells.

Triplicate sorts of 250,000 to 350,000 cells per CD8+ subset. Naive CD8+ T cells showed a CD45RO-CCR7+CD27+CD95- phenotype. As regards this clonotype: Its matching antigen is unknown.

Germline loops: CDR1 SGHVS, CDR2 FNYEAQ. The CDR3 totals 17 residues. Libraries were UMI-labeled 5' RACE TRB cDNA. For each CDR3 protein, TCRdb gives one entry from its re-call of the 5' RACE reads, without DNA. The listing records roughly 110,000 distinct CDR3 sequences. This TCR was recovered from a human donor in good health. Some clones in this sample may be carry-over from other donors' samples. Source material: naive CXCR3+ CD8+ T cells from blood. As for subset: CD45RO-CCR7+CD27+CD95- naive CD8+ T cells expressing CXCR3 (TNR3+). The chain uses TRBV7-6 and TRBJ2-1; TCRdb's D gene call, TRBD2, goes unchecked for lack of DNA. CDR3: CASSLASGDTSYNEQFF.